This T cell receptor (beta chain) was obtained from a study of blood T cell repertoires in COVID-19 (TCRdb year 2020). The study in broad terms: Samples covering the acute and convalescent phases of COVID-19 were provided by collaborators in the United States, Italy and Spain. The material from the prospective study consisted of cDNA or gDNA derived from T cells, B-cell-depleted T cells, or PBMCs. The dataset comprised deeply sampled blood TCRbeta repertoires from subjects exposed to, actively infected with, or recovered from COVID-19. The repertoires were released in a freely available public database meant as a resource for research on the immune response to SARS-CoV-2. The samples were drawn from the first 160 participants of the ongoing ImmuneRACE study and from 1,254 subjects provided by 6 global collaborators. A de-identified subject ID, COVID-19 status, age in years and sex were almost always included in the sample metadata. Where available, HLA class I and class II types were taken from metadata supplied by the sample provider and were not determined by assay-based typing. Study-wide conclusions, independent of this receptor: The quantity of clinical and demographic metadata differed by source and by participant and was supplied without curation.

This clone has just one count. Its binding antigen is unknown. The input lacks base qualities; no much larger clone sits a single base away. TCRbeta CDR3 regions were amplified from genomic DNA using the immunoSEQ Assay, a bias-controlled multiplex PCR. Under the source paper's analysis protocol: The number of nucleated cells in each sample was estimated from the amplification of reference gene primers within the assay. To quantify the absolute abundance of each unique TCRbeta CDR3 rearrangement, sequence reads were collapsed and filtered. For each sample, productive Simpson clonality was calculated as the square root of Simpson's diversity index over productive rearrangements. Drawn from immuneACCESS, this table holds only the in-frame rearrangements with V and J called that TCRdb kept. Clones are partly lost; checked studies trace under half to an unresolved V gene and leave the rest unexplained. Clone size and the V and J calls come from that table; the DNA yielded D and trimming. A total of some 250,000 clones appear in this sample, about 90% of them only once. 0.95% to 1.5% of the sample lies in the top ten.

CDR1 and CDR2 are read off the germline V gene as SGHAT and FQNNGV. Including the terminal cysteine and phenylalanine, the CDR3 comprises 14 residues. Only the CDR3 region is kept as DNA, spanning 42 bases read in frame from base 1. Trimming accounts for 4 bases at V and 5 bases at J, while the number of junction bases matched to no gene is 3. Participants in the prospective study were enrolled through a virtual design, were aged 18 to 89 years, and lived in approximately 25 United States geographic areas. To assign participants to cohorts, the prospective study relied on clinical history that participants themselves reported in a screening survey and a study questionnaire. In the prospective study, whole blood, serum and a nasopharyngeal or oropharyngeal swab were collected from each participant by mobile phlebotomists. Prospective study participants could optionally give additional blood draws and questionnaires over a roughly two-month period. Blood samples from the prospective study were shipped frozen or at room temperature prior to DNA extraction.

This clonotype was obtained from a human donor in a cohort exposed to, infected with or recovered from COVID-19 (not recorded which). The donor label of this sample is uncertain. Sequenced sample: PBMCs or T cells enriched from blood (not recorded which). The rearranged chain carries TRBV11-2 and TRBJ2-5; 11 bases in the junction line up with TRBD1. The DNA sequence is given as TGTGCCAGCAGCTCCGGGACAGGGGGGGAGACCCAGTACTTC. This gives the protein CASSSGTGGETQYF.